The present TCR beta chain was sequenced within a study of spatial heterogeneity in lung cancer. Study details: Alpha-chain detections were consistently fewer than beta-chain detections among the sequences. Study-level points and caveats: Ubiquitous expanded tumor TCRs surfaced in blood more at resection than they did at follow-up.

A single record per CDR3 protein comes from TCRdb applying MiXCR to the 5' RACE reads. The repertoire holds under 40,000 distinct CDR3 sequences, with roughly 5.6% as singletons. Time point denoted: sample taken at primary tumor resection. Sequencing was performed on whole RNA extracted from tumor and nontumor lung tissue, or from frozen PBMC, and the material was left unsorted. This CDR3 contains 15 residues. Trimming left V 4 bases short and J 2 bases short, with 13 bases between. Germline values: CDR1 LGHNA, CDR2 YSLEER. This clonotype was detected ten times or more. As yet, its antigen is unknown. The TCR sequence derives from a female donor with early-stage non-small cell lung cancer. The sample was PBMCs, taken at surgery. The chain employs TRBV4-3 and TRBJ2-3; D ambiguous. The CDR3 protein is CASSLLRGNTDTQYF. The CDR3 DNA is TGCGCCAGCAGCCTCCTCCGTGGAAACACAGATACGCAGTATTTT.